This T cell receptor (beta chain) was recovered during a study of cytomegalovirus exposure and HLA in healthy donors. Study findings and constraints: Reportedly, fewer N-insertions than the approximately 610-donor mean appeared in an Asian-associated ancestry cluster in a later analysis.

Germline V lookup: CDR1 MGHDK, CDR2 SYGVNS. CDR3 size: 14 residues. V dropped 6 bases and J dropped 0 bases, with 10 bases sitting between them. The PCR was carried out with 60 Vbeta primers and 13 Jbeta primers. Sequencing was performed with immunoSEQ multiplex PCR; in TCRdb, only in-frame clones are kept and a portion is missing. Counted here are 150,000 to 200,000 clones, over 75% occurring once; the ten biggest clones make up 1.5% to 2%. With regard to this clone: Its antigen is unknown.

The sample consisted of PBMCs. The sequence came from a woman younger than 45 in good health and CMV-seronegative. This chain links TRBV25-1 with TRBJ2-3; tentative D call: TRBD1 (6 bases). CDR3 sequence reads: CASSPRGSTDTQYF. CDR3 nucleotides: TGTGCCAGCAGCCCTAGGGGGAGCACAGATACGCAGTATTTT.